This is a list of T cell receptor beta chains from one sample in a study of graft-versus-host responses after intestinal transplantation. The method was immunoSEQ multiplex PCR; TCRdb's version includes in-frame clones alone and lacks a portion of them. The sample records roughly 99,000 clones, over 80% being singletons. No antigen is known for these receptors. This sample comprised unstimulated CD4+ T cells sorted from spleen or lymph node cells, obtained before transplant. These receptors all stem from a human donor who was the organ donor for an intestinal transplant. Each CDR3 is given with its conserved first and last residue. A D gene is named only where the DNA matches it firmly. Some rows have no size entry. The others give once, few or many, or a class for an expanded clone.

size | J | D | V | CDR3 | DNA
- | TRBJ1-2 | - | TRBV2 | CASGVGYGYTF | TGTGCCAGCGGAGTGGGCTATGGCTACACCTTC
- | TRBJ2-7 | TRBD1 | TRBV6-1 | CASSDWTGWYEQYF | TGTGCCAGCAGTGACTGGACAGGGTGGTACGAGCAGTACTTC
- | TRBJ2-3 | TRBD2 | TRBV12-5 | CASGLPSGGSYENTQYF | TGTGCTAGTGGTTTGCCCTCGGGAGGGAGCTATGAGAATACGCAGTATTTT
once | TRBJ2-3 | TRBD2 | TRBV5-1 | CASSLRWLAGGTDTQYF | TGCGCCAGCAGCTTGCGATGGCTAGCGGGGGGCACAGATACGCAGTATTTT
few | TRBJ1-3 | - | TRBV5-1 | CASSLQGGGNTIYF | TGCGCCAGCAGCTTACAGGGAGGTGGAAACACCATATATTTT
- | TRBJ2-5 | - | TRBV6-5 | CASSYERARETQYF | TGTGCCAGCAGTTACGAGAGGGCCAGGGAGACCCAGTACTTC
- | TRBJ1-1 | TRBD1 | TRBV6-6 | CASSDPTGGGTEAFF | TGTGCCAGCAGTGACCCCACAGGGGGCGGGACTGAAGCTTTCTTT
- | TRBJ2-3 | TRBD1 | TRBV6-1 | CASSEGQGATDTQYF | TGTGCCAGCAGTGAAGGACAGGGGGCCACAGATACGCAGTATTTT
- | TRBJ2-1 | - | TRBV30 | CAWGSGTYNEQLF | -
- | TRBJ2-6 | - | TRBV27 | CASSFGSGANVLTF | TGTGCCAGCAGTTTTGGGTCTGGGGCCAACGTCCTGACTTTC
- | TRBJ2-7 | - | TRBV7-9 | CASSLTRGGEQYF | TGTGCCAGCAGCCTCACCAGGGGTGGCGAGCAGTACTTC
- | TRBJ1-1 | - | TRBV14 | CASSRSVEAFF | TGTGCCAGCAGCCGCTCTGTAGAAGCTTTCTTT
- | TRBJ2-5 | TRBD2 | TRBV4-2 | CASSQPRPGLAGYGEETQYF | TGTGCCAGCAGCCAACCCCGACCGGGACTAGCGGGCTACGGGGAAGAGACCCAGTACTTC
- | TRBJ2-1 | - | TRBV4-1 | CASGVQSGSYNEQFF | TGCGCCAGCGGGGTCCAGAGCGGATCCTACAATGAGCAGTTCTTC
- | TRBJ2-1 | - | TRBV5-4 | CASSPPAGNEQFF | TGTGCCAGCAGCCCGCCTGCAGGGAATGAGCAGTTCTTC
- | TRBJ2-7 | - | TRBV7-9 | CASSQGYYEQYF | TGTGCCAGCAGCCAAGGGTACTACGAGCAGTACTTC
- | TRBJ1-6 | - | TRBV9 | CASSVEPGRDNSPLHF | TGTGCCAGCAGCGTAGAACCGGGGAGGGACAATTCACCCCTCCACTTT
- | TRBJ2-7 | TRBD2 | TRBV10-2 | CASSETSGSYEQYF | TGCGCCAGCAGTGAGACTAGCGGCTCCTACGAGCAGTACTTC
once | TRBJ1-1 | - | TRBV9 | CASSAYTGTKNTEAFF | TGTGCCAGCAGCGCCTACACCGGGACAAAGAACACTGAAGCTTTCTTT
- | TRBJ2-5 | - | TRBV11-2 | CASSLGTSGETQYF | TGTGCCAGCAGCTTGGGGACATCCGGAGAGACCCAGTACTTC
- | TRBJ2-5 | - | TRBV18 | CASSPQGQETQYF | TGTGCCAGCTCACCGCAGGGCCAAGAGACCCAGTACTTC
- | TRBJ2-2 | - | TRBV5-1 | CASSLAGNTGELFF | TGCGCCAGCAGCTTGGCAGGGAACACCGGGGAGCTGTTTTTT
- | TRBJ2-4 | - | TRBV11-1 | CASRGRGSIQYF | TGTGCCAGCAGGGGCAGGGGAAGCATTCAGTACTTC
- | TRBJ2-7 | - | TRBV6-1 | CASFLAAENLYEQYF | TGTGCCAGCTTTTTGGCGGCAGAGAACCTCTACGAGCAGTACTTC
once | TRBJ2-6 | - | TRBV19 | CASSPRVPLNSGANVLTF | TGTGCCAGTAGTCCCCGGGTCCCCCTAAACTCTGGGGCCAACGTCCTGACTTTC
once | TRBJ2-3 | - | TRBV27 | CASSTSFSTDTQYF | TGTGCCAGCAGTACTAGCTTTAGCACAGATACGCAGTATTTT